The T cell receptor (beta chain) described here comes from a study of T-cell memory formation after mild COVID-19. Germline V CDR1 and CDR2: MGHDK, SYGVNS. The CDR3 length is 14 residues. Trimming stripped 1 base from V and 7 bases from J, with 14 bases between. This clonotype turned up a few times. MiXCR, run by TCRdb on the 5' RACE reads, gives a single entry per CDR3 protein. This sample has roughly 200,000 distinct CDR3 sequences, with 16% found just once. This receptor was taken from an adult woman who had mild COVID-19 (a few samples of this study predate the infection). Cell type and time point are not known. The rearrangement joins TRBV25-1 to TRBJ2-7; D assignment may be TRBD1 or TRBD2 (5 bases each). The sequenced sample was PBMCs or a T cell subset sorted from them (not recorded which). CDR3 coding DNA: TGTGCCAGCAGTGAATCGGGCAGGTGGGGGGAGCAGTACTTC. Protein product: CASSESGRWGEQYF.